Listed below are T cell receptor beta chains from one sample, sequenced in a study of CD8+ T cells in alopecia areata. TCRdb's copy holds only in-frame clones and misses some; the assay was immunoSEQ multiplex PCR. The table shows around 100,000 clones, with about three fifths occurring only once. The starting material was CD8+ T cells sorted from blood, obtained at week 24, from a patient treated with tofacitinib. These receptor sequences come from a human donor with alopecia areata. CDR3s include the opening cysteine and the closing phenylalanine or tryptophan. Each record gives: CDR3 protein, CDR3 DNA, J gene, D gene, clone size, V gene. A D gene is named only where the DNA matches it firmly. Clone size is not always given. Where it is, it says once, few, many or a class for expanded clones.

CDR3: CASSPGTGYEQYF
DNA: TGTGCCAGCAGCCCCGGGACAGGCTACGAGCAGTACTTC
J: TRBJ2-7
D: TRBD1
size: once
V: TRBV7-9

CDR3: CASSHRDVPSYEQYF
DNA: TGTGCCAGCAGCCACCGGGACGTCCCATCCTACGAGCAGTACTTC
J: TRBJ2-7
D: NA
size: few
V: TRBV13

CDR3: CATSSHRGTEQYF
DNA: TGTGCCACCAGCAGCCACAGGGGTACCGAGCAGTACTTC
J: TRBJ2-7
D: TRBD1
size: NA
V: TRBV15

CDR3: CASSLRVTDGEDYGYTF
DNA: TGTGCCAGCAGCTTACGGGTCACGGATGGGGAGGACTATGGCTACACCTTC
J: TRBJ1-2
D: NA
size: few
V: TRBV7-4

CDR3: CASSLYGGANQPQHF
DNA: TGTGCCAGCAGCTTATATGGGGGGGCGAATCAGCCCCAGCATTTT
J: TRBJ1-5
D: NA
size: NA
V: TRBV11-2

CDR3: CASSLGLSSGESSYEQYF
DNA: TGTGCCAGCAGCTTGGGACTTTCTTCAGGGGAAAGCTCCTACGAGCAGTACTTC
J: TRBJ2-7
D: NA
size: NA
V: TRBV5-6

CDR3: CASDRGKYNEQFF
DNA: TGTGCCAGCGACAGGGGAAAGTACAATGAGCAGTTCTTC
J: TRBJ2-1
D: TRBD1
size: once
V: TRBV5-6

CDR3: CASSRDRENSPLHF
DNA: TGTGCCAGCAGCAGGGACAGGGAGAATTCACCCCTCCACTTT
J: TRBJ1-6
D: TRBD1
size: NA
V: TRBV4-2

CDR3: CSVEDQGTGNTEAFF
DNA: TGCAGCGTTGAAGATCAAGGTACAGGGAACACTGAAGCTTTCTTT
J: TRBJ1-1
D: NA
size: NA
V: TRBV29-1

CDR3: CASSEPLAGEQFF
DNA: TGCGCCAGCAGTGAGCCCCTAGCGGGAGAGCAGTTCTTC
J: TRBJ2-1
D: TRBD2
size: NA
V: TRBV10-2

CDR3: CSGIGTSGQETQYF
DNA: TGCAGCGGTATCGGGACTAGCGGCCAAGAGACCCAGTACTTC
J: TRBJ2-5
D: TRBD2
size: NA
V: TRBV29-1

CDR3: CASSYNRGSYNSPLHF
DNA: TGTGCCAGCAGTTACAACAGGGGCTCCTATAATTCACCCCTCCACTTT
J: TRBJ1-6
D: TRBD1
size: NA
V: TRBV6-5

CDR3: CAWSGIRDEQFF
DNA: TGTGCCTGGAGCGGGATCCGGGATGAGCAGTTCTTC
J: TRBJ2-1
D: NA
size: NA
V: TRBV30

CDR3: CASSDYTGEETQYF
DNA: TGTGCCAGCAGTGATTATACAGGGGAAGAGACCCAGTACTTC
J: TRBJ2-5
D: TRBD1
size: once
V: TRBV2

CDR3: CASSPMGGESYEQYF
DNA: TGTGCCAGCAGCCCCATGGGGGGGGAGTCCTACGAGCAGTACTTC
J: TRBJ2-7
D: TRBD2
size: few
V: TRBV5-4

CDR3: CAWGTENSNQPQHF
DNA: TGTGCCTGGGGCACAGAGAATAGCAATCAGCCCCAGCATTTT
J: TRBJ1-5
D: NA
size: NA
V: TRBV30

CDR3: CASSSAGEGLQETQYF
DNA: TGTGCCAGCAGCTCGGCAGGGGAGGGGCTCCAAGAGACCCAGTACTTC
J: TRBJ2-5
D: NA
size: few
V: TRBV5-6

CDR3: CAWSLVEVGGDEQFF
DNA: TGTGCCTGGAGTTTGGTGGAAGTCGGGGGCGATGAGCAGTTCTTC
J: TRBJ2-1
D: NA
size: once
V: TRBV30

CDR3: CASSSAITSTDTQYF
DNA: TGTGCCAGCAGCTCAGCTATCACTAGCACAGATACGCAGTATTTT
J: TRBJ2-3
D: NA
size: NA
V: TRBV7-9

CDR3: CASSLEAEETQYF
DNA: TGTGCCAGCAGCTTGGAAGCCGAAGAGACCCAGTACTTC
J: TRBJ2-5
D: NA
size: NA
V: TRBV5-6

CDR3: CASSVARGRVNEQFF
DNA: TGTGCCAGCAGCGTAGCTCGGGGCAGGGTCAATGAGCAGTTCTTC
J: TRBJ2-1
D: NA
size: NA
V: TRBV9

CDR3: CASSPTAANYEQYF
DNA: TGTGCCAGCAGTCCAACCGCCGCTAACTACGAGCAGTACTTC
J: TRBJ2-7
D: NA
size: few
V: TRBV6-5

CDR3: CASSFERNQPQHF
DNA: TGTGCCAGCAGCTTTGAACGCAATCAGCCCCAGCATTTT
J: TRBJ1-5
D: NA
size: few
V: TRBV5-6

CDR3: CASSYLVAGYEQFF
DNA: TGTGCCAGCAGCTATCTAGTAGCGGGGTATGAGCAGTTCTTC
J: TRBJ2-1
D: TRBD2
size: NA
V: TRBV11-2

CDR3: CASSQGGPRAYEQYF
DNA: TGTGCCAGCAGCCAGGGGGGACCCCGCGCCTACGAGCAGTACTTC
J: TRBJ2-7
D: NA
size: few
V: TRBV13

CDR3: CASSYSGTIYGYTF
DNA: TGTGCCAGCAGCTATTCCGGGACAATCTATGGCTACACCTTC
J: TRBJ1-2
D: NA
size: NA
V: TRBV7-2

CDR3: CASSGDSRYGYTF
DNA: TGTGCCAGCAGCGGGGACTCCCGCTATGGCTACACCTTC
J: TRBJ1-2
D: NA
size: NA
V: TRBV7-3

CDR3: CASSDRGAGEQFF
DNA: TGTGCCAGCAGTGACAGGGGCGCGGGCGAGCAGTTCTTC
J: TRBJ2-1
D: NA
size: NA
V: TRBV6-4

CDR3: CASSLILSTGELFF
DNA: TGTGCCAGCAGTTTGATACTTAGCACCGGGGAGCTGTTTTTT
J: TRBJ2-2
D: NA
size: NA
V: TRBV27

CDR3: CASSLDGQGNQPQHF
DNA: TGTGCCAGCAGCTTAGACGGACAGGGGAATCAGCCCCAGCATTTT
J: TRBJ1-5
D: TRBD1
size: NA
V: TRBV7-9

CDR3: CAWDSMNTEAFF
DNA: TGTGCCTGGGACAGTATGAACACTGAAGCTTTCTTT
J: TRBJ1-1
D: NA
size: NA
V: TRBV30